This record covers a single TCR beta chain. Antigen unknown. Time point of the sample: healthy volunteer bleed at 2 weeks. Extraction of total RNA was performed on unfractionated whole blood. This sample stems from a study of human T cells and chemical hapten exposure. At the level of the study: Minor pooled library volume differences mainly drove per-sample TCR yield variation. Study outcomes and limitations: With DPC sensitization, TCRs exceeding 1 in 1000 frequency showed no change.

Separate cDNA molecules received unique molecular identifiers, which the library attached to them. Original analysis: With a range of 23,224 to 690,600, the median per sample was 95,638 TCRs. TCRdb processed the RACE reads anew with MiXCR; each CDR3 protein has one entry. These V and J calls derive from TCRdb rather than the authors' analysis. The sample consists of 130,000 or so distinct CDR3 sequences, approximately 9% of them appearing once. Germline V gene lookup returns CDR1 SEHNR and CDR2 FQNEAQ (reference sequence). V dropped 3 bases and J dropped 3; count of bases not matched to a gene: 3. The CDR3 contains 16 residues.

The sequenced sample consisted of whole blood. This TCR derives from a male donor in good health. Some clones in this sample may be carry-over from other donors' samples. V usage is TRBV7-9 and J usage is TRBJ2-2; the match to TRBD2 covers 11 bases. The CDR3, as DNA: TGTGCCAGCAGCTTTAGCGGGAGGGCCCACACCGGGGAGCTGTTTTTT. Translating gives CASSFSGRAHTGELFF.